These 6 T cell receptor beta chains were all obtained from the same sample, sequenced in a study of cytomegalovirus exposure and HLA in healthy donors. Vbeta (60) and Jbeta (13) primers were used in the PCR. This table comes from immunoSEQ multiplex PCR, and its TCRdb copy is limited to in-frame clones, with some not included. The data contain 65,000 or so clones, roughly 60% of them singletons. The specimen sequenced was PBMCs. These receptors were obtained from a man younger than 45 in good health and CMV-seronegative.

V and J are TRBV30 and TRBJ1-2, with 7 bases lining up with TRBD1. Germline CDR1 reads GTSNPN; CDR2 reads SVGIG (reference sequence). With 5 bases clipped from V and 3 bases from J, the junction kept 6 bases outside the gene matches. This CDR3 has 13 residues. CDR3 DNA: TGTGCCTGGTCCACCGGGACAGACTATGGCTACACCTTC. It specifies CAWSTGTDYGYTF. Drawing the rest from reference TRBV30 and TRBJ1-2, the complete variable domain is SQTIHQWPATLVQPVGSPLSLECTVEGTSNPNLYWYRQAAGRGLQLLFYSVGIGQISSEVPQNLSASRPQDRQFILSSKKLLLSDSGFYLCAWSTGTDYGYTFGSGTRLTVV.

In DNA form, the CDR3 reads TGTGCCAGCAGCTTCCGACAGGGTAAGGTACAGCCCCAGCATTTT. Translated, it gives CASSFRQGKVQPQHF. The chain couples TRBV11-2 to TRBJ1-5; TRBD1 matches 7 bases. The V gene's germline CDR1 is SGHAT and CDR2 FQNNGV. This CDR3 has 15 amino acids. V shed 3 bases, J shed 7 bases, and the junction held 9 bases outside the gene matches.

This sequence joins TRBV6-1 and TRBJ1-5; D not resolved. The V end was cut by 1 base, the J end by 4 bases, with 11 bases between. The germline V gene encodes CDR1 MNHNS and CDR2 SASEGT. The CDR3 is made up of 15 amino acids. In nucleotides, the CDR3 is TGTGCCAGCAGTGAAGGAGGGAGTTATAATCAGCCCCAGCATTTT. It yields the protein CASSEGGSYNQPQHF.

This clone showed up just a few times. This CDR3 is CASSLAGANSGANVLTF. DNA of the CDR3: TGCGCCAGCAGCTTGGCAGGGGCCAATTCTGGGGCCAACGTCCTGACTTTC. This chain connects TRBV5-1 to TRBJ2-6; tentative D call: TRBD1 (6 bases). Trimming took off 0 bases at V and 1 base at J, with 11 bases between the two ends. The CDR3 length is 17 residues. The germline CDR1 and CDR2 sequences are SGHRS and YFSETQ.

The chain recombines TRBV7-6 with TRBJ1-5; TRBD1 agrees at 7 bases. J lost 0 bases, V lost 2 bases, and 10 bases had no gene match. The germline CDR1 and CDR2 sequences are SGHVS and FNYEAQ. The CDR3 has 18 residues. Here the CDR3 reads CASSLRGPQGYSNQPQHF. The CDR3 nucleotides are TGTGCCAGCAGCTTAAGGGGCCCACAGGGGTATAGCAATCAGCCCCAGCATTTT.

The rearrangement links TRBV18 to TRBJ1-1; D call uncertain. CDR1 and CDR2 from the germline V gene are KGHSH and LQKENI. This CDR3 contains 16 residues. V dropped 2 bases and J dropped 2 bases, with 15 bases sitting between them. CDR3 sequence (DNA): TGTGCCAGCTCACCAAAGGCGACGGGAGCTAACACTGAAGCTTTCTTT. Amino acid sequence: CASSPKATGANTEAFF.